These 8 T cell receptor beta chains share one sample of origin, sequenced in a study of T-cell reconstitution after alpha-beta-depleted transplantation in children. This sample's TCRbeta library carried unique molecular identifier barcodes. MiXCR was run by TCRdb on the PCR reads, yielding one entry per CDR3 protein. The sample shows 550,000 to 600,000 distinct CDR3 sequences, under 30% of them seen only once. The source was PBMCs, mostly from graft donor cells, collected 360 days after TCRalphabeta/CD19-depleted stem cell transplant. Source of these receptors: a boy in the first two years of life who had a stem cell transplant for acute myeloid leukemia, so the T cells may come from the graft donor.

This clonotype was picked up many times. The V gene is TRBV2, the J gene TRBJ1-4; D may be TRBD1 (6 bases). Germline lookup yields CDR1 SNHLY and CDR2 FYNNEI. The CDR3 has 14 amino acids. Trimming pared 4 bases from V and 5 bases from J, leaving 11 bases between. The CDR3 loop reads CASSGQVPNEKLFF. The CDR3 DNA reads as TGTGCCAGCAGTGGACAGGTTCCAAATGAAAAACTGTTTTTT.

There are many counts of this clonotype. The rearrangement uses TRBV4-3 and TRBJ2-1; 11 nucleotides match TRBD2. CDR3 length: 15 amino acids. CDR1 is LGHNA and CDR2 is YSLEER in the germline V gene. After removal of 1 base from V and 4 bases from J, the junction contained 0 bases not matched to a gene. The CDR3: CASSQGLAGYNEQFF. CDR3 in DNA: TGCGCCAGCAGCCAAGGACTAGCGGGGTACAATGAGCAGTTCTTC.

The chain has TRBV4-3 and TRBJ1-5; D is uncertain. Trimming shortened V by 0 bases and J by 3 bases, and 12 bases separated the two germline ends. The CDR3 loop spans 16 amino acids. From germline, CDR1 is LGHNA and CDR2 YSLEER. The CDR3 loop reads CASSQEGSHNNQPQHF. The CDR3 region has the DNA TGCGCCAGCAGCCAAGAAGGCAGTCACAACAATCAGCCCCAGCATTTT.

This clonotype was counted ten times or more. The chain combines TRBV12-3 or TRBV12-4 with TRBJ1-2, with D perhaps TRBD1 (6 bases). The CDR3 covers 15 residues. V lost 7 bases, J lost 2 bases, and 17 bases lay in between. The CDR3 nucleotides are TGTGCCAGCATTCCGGCGAACGGGGGCAACTATGGCTACACCTTC. This gives the protein CASIPANGGNYGYTF.

J is TRBJ1-5 and V is TRBV7-9; no clear D gene. This CDR3 is built from 15 residues. With 1 base removed from V and 4 bases from J, the gap between germline ends came to 11 bases. Germline assignment: CDR1 SEHNR and CDR2 FQNEAQ (reference sequence). CDR3 nucleotide sequence: TGTGCCAGCAGCTTAGGGGCAGGAACAAATCAGCCCCAGCATTTT. This gives the protein CASSLGAGTNQPQHF.

This clonotype showed up many times. The rearrangement links TRBV7-8 to TRBJ2-1; D may be TRBD1 or TRBD2 (6 bases each). CDR1 and CDR2 (germline): SGHVS, FQNEAQ. The CDR3 spans 15 residues. Trimming left V 7 bases short and J 2 bases short, with 15 bases between. For the CDR3, the DNA is TGTGCCAGCAACCTAGGGGGGCCCCCCTACAATGAGCAGTTCTTC. The encoded protein is CASNLGGPPYNEQFF.

This clonotype was found a few times. The chain joins TRBV7-3 to TRBJ2-1; 8 bases are shared with TRBD2. Germline V gives CDR1 SGHTA, CDR2 FQGTGA. The CDR3 spans 14 residues. V was clipped by 2 bases and J by 7 bases; unmatched bases: 4. The CDR3 loop is CASSLDGGANEQFF. CDR3 in DNA: TGTGCCAGCAGCTTAGACGGGGGGGCGAATGAGCAGTTCTTC.

The V and J genes are TRBV19 and TRBJ1-5, with D unresolved. Germline V gene sequence: CDR1 LNHDA, CDR2 SQIVND (reference sequence). The CDR3 is made up of 13 amino acids. The V and J ends lost 7 bases and 5 bases respectively, with 12 bases between them. CDR3 DNA: TGTGCCAGTAATGGCCCAGGACATCAGCCCCAGCATTTT. This sequence encodes CASNGPGHQPQHF.